Below, 29 T cell receptor beta chains from the same sample are listed, as sequenced in a study of blood T cell repertoires in COVID-19. The table came from immunoSEQ multiplex PCR; TCRdb's copy has only in-frame clones and leaves some out. The repertoire holds fewer than 350,000 clones, about 90% seen once, with approximately 0.97% in the top ten. Sequences were obtained from PBMCs or T cells enriched from blood (not recorded which). Receptors were obtained from a woman in her 30s who had been exposed to COVID-19.

This clone was recorded once. The rearrangement uses TRBV30 and TRBJ2-7; D is possibly TRBD1 (6 bases). This CDR3 comprises 12 residues. The germline gives CDR1 GTSNPN, CDR2 SVGIG (reference sequence). Trimming left V 3 bases short and J 3 bases short, with 9 bases between. CDR3 amino acids: CAWRQGFYEQYF. In nucleotides, the CDR3 is TGTGCCTGGAGACAGGGCTTCTACGAGCAGTACTTC.

CDR3 region: CASSWGPTSGRARSYEQYF. The CDR3, as DNA: TGTGCCAGCAGTTGGGGGCCCACTAGCGGGAGGGCCCGCTCCTACGAGCAGTACTTC. The genes are TRBV27 and TRBJ2-7, with 13 bases lining up with TRBD2. The junction had 12 bases not matched to a gene; V was cut back by 4 bases and J by 0 bases. This CDR3 spans 19 amino acids. Germline values: CDR1 MNHEY, CDR2 SMNVEV (reference sequence).

V usage is TRBV6-5 and J usage is TRBJ2-1; D not certain. The CDR3 is made up of 13 amino acids. From germline, CDR1 is MNHEY and CDR2 SVGAGI. V lost 2 bases to trimming and J lost 3 bases, with 5 bases between them. In nucleotides, the CDR3 is TGTGCCAGCAGTTACACTGTCTACAATGAGCAGTTCTTC. Its translation is CASSYTVYNEQFF.

The chain recombines TRBV4-1 with TRBJ1-2; the D is unclear. V lost 0 bases, J lost 1 base, and 6 bases lay in between. The length of the CDR3 is 14 residues. The V gene's germline CDR1 is MGHRA and CDR2 YSYEKL. CDR3 amino acids: CASSQEADNYGYTF. Here the CDR3 DNA reads TGCGCCAGCAGCCAAGAAGCGGATAACTATGGCTACACCTTC.

This chain uses TRBV12-3 or TRBV12-4 with TRBJ2-7; D is ambiguous. Trimming shortened V by 8 bases and J by 6 bases, and 11 bases separated the two germline ends. The CDR3 extends over 11 amino acids. In nucleotides, the CDR3 is TGTGCCAGCGGCCCTGGTCTCGAGCAGTACTTC. Amino acids: CASGPGLEQYF.

This chain connects TRBV14 to TRBJ1-2, with D perhaps TRBD1 (5 bases). Looked up from germline, CDR1 is SGHDN and CDR2 is FVKESK. The CDR3 is made up of 20 amino acids. Trimming left V 5 bases short and J 3 bases short, with 31 bases between. The CDR3 protein is CASSKRAGRQGEGQYYGYTF. The CDR3 region has the DNA TGTGCCAGCAGCAAGAGAGCTGGGAGGCAGGGTGAGGGCCAATACTATGGCTACACCTTC.

The CDR3 nucleotides read TGTGCCAGCAGCTTAATGACCGGAGGAGTGACGGAGTACTTC. It is translated as CASSLMTGGVTEYF. The gene calls are TRBV7-6 and TRBJ2-5, with D possibly matching TRBD2 (5 bases). Germline CDR1 and CDR2: SGHVS and FNYEAQ. The CDR3 totals 14 residues. V was shortened by 2 bases and J by 12 bases, with 19 bases between the two germline ends.

This chain links TRBV29-1 with TRBJ2-1; D is undetermined. The CDR3 consists of 8 residues. Germline CDR1 is SQVTM and CDR2 is ANQGSEA. V shed 8 bases and J shed 10 bases, with 6 bases lying between them. The CDR3 loop is CSRREQFF. CDR3 DNA sequence: TGCAGCCGCAGGGAGCAGTTCTTC.

V and J are TRBV18 and TRBJ1-2, with 8 bases identical to TRBD1. V was clipped by 3 bases and J by 8 bases; unmatched bases: 5. This CDR3 is 13 amino acids long. Germline lookup yields CDR1 KGHSH and CDR2 LQKENI. The CDR3 here is CASSPDRGRGYTF. In DNA form, the CDR3 reads TGTGCCAGCTCACCTGACAGGGGACGGGGCTACACCTTC.

V is TRBV29-1 and J is TRBJ2-7, with a possible D match to TRBD2 (6 bases). V gave up 5 bases and J gave up 5 bases, with 13 bases separating them. Germline lookup yields CDR1 SQVTM and CDR2 ANQGSEA. CDR3 length: 12 amino acids. CDR3 loop: CSVRRGRDEQYF. The CDR3 bases are TGCAGCGTTAGGCGGGGACGGGACGAGCAGTACTTC.

The V call is TRBV5-1, the J call TRBJ1-1; possibly TRBD1 for D (5 bases). Germline V gene lookup returns CDR1 SGHRS and CDR2 YFSETQ. This CDR3 is 14 amino acids long. V lost 3 bases, J lost 5 bases, and 14 bases lay in between. The CDR3 spells CASSWGGEGTEAFF. The CDR3 nucleotides read TGCGCCAGCAGCTGGGGTGGGGAGGGGACTGAAGCTTTCTTT.

The J gene is TRBJ2-3, the V gene TRBV30; D is perhaps TRBD2 (5 bases). The CDR3 consists of 14 residues. Germline lookup yields CDR1 GTSNPN and CDR2 SVGIG (reference sequence). The ends were cut back, 0 bases at V and 0 bases at J, with 7 bases in the middle. The CDR3 DNA sequence: TGTGCCTGGAGTGTAGGAGGCAGCACAGATACGCAGTATTTT. Translating it yields CAWSVGGSTDTQYF.

The genes are TRBV29-1 and TRBJ2-4; TRBD2 agrees at 14 bases. Losses at the gene ends were 1 base for V and 6 bases for J; bases not matched to a gene: 2. Germline-derived CDR1 and CDR2 are SQVTM and ANQGSEA. The CDR3 has 15 residues. This CDR3 reads CSVEGGTSGGNIQYF. The CDR3 DNA follows: TGCAGCGTTGAAGGAGGGACTAGCGGGGGAAACATTCAGTACTTC.

The chain carries TRBV14 and TRBJ2-7, with 10 bases that match TRBD2. V shed 5 bases, J shed 6 bases, and the junction held 4 bases outside the gene matches. The CDR3 totals 13 residues. Germline V gene sequence: CDR1 SGHDN, CDR2 FVKESK. The CDR3 DNA reads as TGTGCCAGCAGCGGGAGACTAGCGGGCGAGCAGTACTTC. Its translation: CASSGRLAGEQYF.

The genes are TRBV5-6 and TRBJ2-1; D ambiguous. Germline values: CDR1 SGHDT, CDR2 YYEEEE. The V gene lost 1 base and the J gene lost 8 bases, with 7 bases spanning the gap. The CDR3 spans 12 residues. The CDR3 coding sequence is TGTGCCAGCAGCTTGAAGAGGCATGAGCAGTTCTTC. Translating gives CASSLKRHEQFF.

This chain links TRBV7-9 with TRBJ2-5; 9 bases map to TRBD2. The CDR3 covers 15 residues. V was clipped by 2 bases and J by 1 base; unmatched bases: 2. CDR1 SEHNR and CDR2 FQNEAQ come from the germline V gene (reference sequence). The CDR3 DNA reads as TGTGCCAGCAGCTTAAGCGGGAGGATCCAAGAGACCCAGTACTTC. Its translation is CASSLSGRIQETQYF.

The chain carries TRBV11-2 and TRBJ1-6, with D tentatively TRBD1 (6 bases). CDR3 length equals 14 residues. Per the germline V gene, CDR1 is SGHAT and CDR2 is FQNNGV. V lost 0 bases and J 10 bases, leaving 10 bases between the germline ends. CDR3 nucleotides: TGTGCCAGCAGCTTAGAAAAGGGGGTCTCACCCCTCCACTTT. It translates to CASSLEKGVSPLHF.

This sequence joins TRBV10-2 and TRBJ2-1; 7 bases are shared with TRBD2. Germline-derived CDR1 and CDR2 are WSHSY and SAAADI. CDR3 size: 16 residues. Unmatched junction bases numbered 6, after V lost 4 bases and J lost 0 bases. CDR3 residues: CASSGGGVSSYNEQFF. CDR3 DNA: TGCGCCAGCAGTGGGGGAGGGGTTAGCTCCTACAATGAGCAGTTCTTC.

This chain uses TRBV30 with TRBJ1-5; D is possibly TRBD1 (5 bases). Germline-derived CDR1 and CDR2 are GTSNPN and SVGIG (reference sequence). V lost 4 bases, J lost 6 bases, and 16 bases lay in between. This CDR3 has 14 amino acids. The DNA of the CDR3 is TGTGCCTGGAAGTTACCGGGGGGGGGTCAGCCCCAGCATTTT. Translated, it gives CAWKLPGGGQPQHF.

The chain combines TRBV5-1 with TRBJ1-1; the match to TRBD1 covers 7 bases. Germline-derived CDR1 and CDR2 are SGHRS and YFSETQ. V lost 4 bases and J lost 0; bases outside the gene matches: 3. The CDR3 consists of 14 residues. The chain's CDR3 is CASSEGTVNTEAFF. The CDR3 DNA sequence: TGCGCCAGCAGCGAAGGGACAGTGAACACTGAAGCTTTCTTT. The variable domain in full, with the rest retrieved from reference TRBV5-1 and TRBJ1-1, is KAGVTQTPRYLIKTRGQQVTLSCSPISGHRSVSWYQQTPGQGLQFLFEYFSETQRNKGNFPGRFSGRQFSNSRSEMNVSTLELGDSALYLCASSEGTVNTEAFFGQGTRLTVV.

This rearrangement joins TRBV28 to TRBJ1-4; TRBD1 is a possible D gene (5 bases). CDR1 is MDHEN, CDR2 SYDVKM, per germline. V gave up 7 bases and J gave up 8 bases, with 14 bases separating them. The CDR3 contains 13 residues. The CDR3 sequence is CASNSGLDEKLFF. DNA for the CDR3: TGTGCCAGCAATTCAGGGTTGGACGAAAAACTGTTTTTT.

This clone was observed a single time. The chain joins TRBV15 to TRBJ1-1; no reliable D call. V shed 0 bases and J shed 3 bases, with 8 bases lying between them. CDR1 LNHNV and CDR2 YYDKDF come from the germline V gene (reference sequence). This CDR3 has 14 amino acids. In DNA, the CDR3 is TGTGCCACCAGCAGAGACAGGTTGGACACTGAAGCTTTCTTT. It is translated as CATSRDRLDTEAFF.

This chain links TRBV15 with TRBJ1-4; D uncertain. The germline V and J ends were trimmed by 2 bases and 2 bases, with 9 bases remaining between them. This CDR3 contains 15 residues. CDR1 LNHNV and CDR2 YYDKDF come from the germline V gene (reference sequence). The CDR3 DNA reads as TGTGCCACCAGCAGATCGGACTCCACTAATGAAAAACTGTTTTTT. Translating gives CATSRSDSTNEKLFF.

The chain uses TRBV28 and TRBJ1-2; 8 positions agree with TRBD1. J was trimmed by 8 bases and V by 7 bases; bases with no gene match: 12. From germline, CDR1 is MDHEN and CDR2 SYDVKM. The CDR3 spans 14 residues. CDR3 amino acids: CASTFRQGSGGYTF. The CDR3 bases are TGTGCCAGCACCTTTCGACAGGGGTCGGGAGGCTACACCTTC.

The V gene is TRBV19, the J gene TRBJ1-1; no clear D. The length of the CDR3 is 14 residues. Germline V CDR1 and CDR2: LNHDA, SQIVND (reference sequence). Trimming pared 7 bases from V and 1 base from J, leaving 13 bases between. The CDR3 is CASTRLLGNTEAFF. The CDR3 DNA follows: TGTGCCAGTACCAGGCTCCTGGGGAACACTGAAGCTTTCTTT.

V and J are TRBV9 and TRBJ2-2; maybe TRBD2 (5 bases). V lost 1 base, J lost 4 bases, and 11 bases lay in between. This CDR3 region has 15 residues. Germline V CDR1 and CDR2: SGDLS, YYNGEE. The chain's CDR3 is CASSVTRRPTGELFF. The CDR3 DNA reads as TGTGCCAGCAGCGTAACCAGGAGGCCCACCGGGGAGCTGTTTTTT.

The chain is built from TRBV28 and TRBJ2-3, with 10 bases lining up with TRBD2. The CDR3 length is 15 residues. The J segment lost 4 bases and the V segment lost 7 bases, leaving 8 bases of the junction unmatched. The germline gives CDR1 MDHEN, CDR2 SYDVKM. The DNA of the CDR3 is TGTGCCAGCATGGGACTAGCGCTTGGGGCAGATACGCAGTATTTT. Translating gives CASMGLALGADTQYF.

The rearrangement uses TRBV10-3 and TRBJ2-7, with 10 bases fitting TRBD1. The J segment lost 0 bases and the V segment lost 6 bases, leaving 2 bases of the junction unmatched. CDR1 and CDR2 from the germline V gene are ENHRY and SYGVKD. The CDR3 is 14 amino acids. In DNA form, the CDR3 reads TGTGCCATCAGGGGACAGGGGACCTCCTACGAGCAGTACTTC. Translation gives CAIRGQGTSYEQYF.

This chain joins TRBV6-5 and TRBJ2-1; 8 bases are a match to TRBD1. V was pared by 4 bases and J by 4 bases, with 3 bases of the junction left unmatched. Germline lookup yields CDR1 MNHEY and CDR2 SVGAGI. This CDR3 is 14 amino acids long. As DNA, the CDR3 is TGTGCCAGCAGTTTCCACAGGGGGTACAATGAGCAGTTCTTC. Its protein product is CASSFHRGYNEQFF.